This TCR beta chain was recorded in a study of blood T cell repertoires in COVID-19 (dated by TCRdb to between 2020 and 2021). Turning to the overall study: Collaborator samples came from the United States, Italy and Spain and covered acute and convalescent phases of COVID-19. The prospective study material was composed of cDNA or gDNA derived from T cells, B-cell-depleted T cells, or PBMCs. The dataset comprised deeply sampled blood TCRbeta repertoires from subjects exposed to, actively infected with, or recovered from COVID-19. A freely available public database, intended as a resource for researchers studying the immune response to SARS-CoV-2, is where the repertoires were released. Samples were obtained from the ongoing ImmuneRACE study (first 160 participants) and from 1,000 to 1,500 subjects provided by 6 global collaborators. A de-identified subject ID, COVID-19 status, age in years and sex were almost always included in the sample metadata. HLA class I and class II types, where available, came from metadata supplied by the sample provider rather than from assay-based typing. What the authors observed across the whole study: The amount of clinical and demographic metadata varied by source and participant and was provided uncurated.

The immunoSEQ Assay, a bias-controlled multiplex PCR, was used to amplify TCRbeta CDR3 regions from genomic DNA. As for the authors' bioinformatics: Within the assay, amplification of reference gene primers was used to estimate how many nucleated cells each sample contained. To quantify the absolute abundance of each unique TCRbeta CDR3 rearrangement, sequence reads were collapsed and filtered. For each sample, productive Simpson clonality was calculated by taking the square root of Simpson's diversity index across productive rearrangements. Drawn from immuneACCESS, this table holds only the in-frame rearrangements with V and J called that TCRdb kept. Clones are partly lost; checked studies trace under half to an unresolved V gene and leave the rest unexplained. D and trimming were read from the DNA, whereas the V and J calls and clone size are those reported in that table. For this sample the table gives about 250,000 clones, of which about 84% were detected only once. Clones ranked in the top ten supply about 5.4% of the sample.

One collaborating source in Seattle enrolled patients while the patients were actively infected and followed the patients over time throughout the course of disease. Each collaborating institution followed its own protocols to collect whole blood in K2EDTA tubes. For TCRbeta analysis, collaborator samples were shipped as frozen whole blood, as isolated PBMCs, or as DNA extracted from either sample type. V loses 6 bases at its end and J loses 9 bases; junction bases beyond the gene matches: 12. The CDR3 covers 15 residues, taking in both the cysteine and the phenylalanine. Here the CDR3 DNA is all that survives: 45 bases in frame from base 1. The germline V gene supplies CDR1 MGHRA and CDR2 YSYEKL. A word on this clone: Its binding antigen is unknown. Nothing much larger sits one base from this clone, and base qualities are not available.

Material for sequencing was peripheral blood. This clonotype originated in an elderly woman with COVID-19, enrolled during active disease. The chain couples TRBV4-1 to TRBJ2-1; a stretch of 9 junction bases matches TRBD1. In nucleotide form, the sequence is TGCGCCAGCAGTCAAAGACAGGGGGGGGATGGTGAGCAGTTCTTC. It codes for CASSQRQGGDGEQFF.